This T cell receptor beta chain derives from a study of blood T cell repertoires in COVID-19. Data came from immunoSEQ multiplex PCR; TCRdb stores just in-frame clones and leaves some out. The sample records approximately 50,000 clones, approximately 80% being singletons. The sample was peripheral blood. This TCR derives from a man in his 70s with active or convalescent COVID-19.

The CDR3 DNA reads TGTGCCAGCAGTCCGCGGACTAGTATCATATCCTACGAGCAGTACTTC. Amino acid sequence: CASSPRTSIISYEQYF. The rearrangement links TRBV27 to TRBJ2-7; TRBD2 agrees at 7 bases. Trimming took 5 bases from V and 1 from J; bases not matched to a gene: 11. Germline V CDR1 and CDR2: MNHEY, SMNVEV (reference sequence). The CDR3 covers 16 residues.